This T cell receptor (beta chain) was sequenced during a study of blood T cell repertoires in COVID-19 (dated by TCRdb to 2018 to 2020). Concerning the study at large: The collaborator samples originated in the United States, Italy and Spain and spanned the acute and convalescent phases of COVID-19. Sample metadata almost always included a de-identified subject ID, COVID-19 status, age in years and sex. Where available, HLA class I and class II types were taken from metadata supplied by the sample provider and were not determined by assay-based typing. The repertoires were made available in a free public database intended to serve as a resource for research on the immune response to SARS-CoV-2. The samples were drawn from two sources: the first 160 participants of the ongoing ImmuneRACE study, and 1,254 subjects contributed by 6 global collaborators. Deeply sampled blood TCRbeta repertoires from subjects exposed to, actively infected with, or recovered from COVID-19 were included in the dataset. The material from the prospective study consisted of cDNA or gDNA derived from T cells, B-cell-depleted T cells, or PBMCs.

Each collaborating institution followed its own protocols to collect whole blood in K2EDTA tubes. For TCRbeta analysis, collaborator samples were shipped as frozen whole blood, as isolated PBMCs, or as DNA extracted from either sample type. As regards this clone: The antigen it recognizes is unknown. No base quality values were provided; no much bigger clone lies one nucleotide off.

Looking up the germline V gene (reference sequence) yields CDR1 PRHDT and CDR2 FYEKMQ. From its cysteine to its phenylalanine, the CDR3 spans 16 amino acids. Only the CDR3 part of the read is kept: 48 bases, read in frame from the first base. V trim: 5 bases; J trim: 7 bases; unmatched bases: 8. Summary of the overall study and its limitations: The amount of clinical and demographic metadata varied by source and participant and was provided uncurated.

The immunoSEQ Assay, a bias-controlled multiplex PCR, was used to amplify TCRbeta CDR3 regions from genomic DNA. Regarding the original processing steps: Within the assay, amplification of reference gene primers was used to estimate how many nucleated cells each sample contained. Sequence reads were collapsed and filtered to measure the absolute abundance of every unique TCRbeta CDR3 rearrangement. For each sample, productive Simpson clonality was calculated as the square root of Simpson's diversity index across productive rearrangements. TCRdb obtained this table from immuneACCESS and retained in-frame rearrangements with V and J assigned. These tables miss some clones; where compared with another copy, unresolved V genes account for less than half of the shortfall, and the remainder is unexplained. D and trimming were read from the DNA, whereas the V and J calls and clone size are those reported in that table. For this sample the table gives about 210,000 clones, of which about 85% were detected only once. The ten largest clones represent roughly 0.7% of the sample.

The chain employs TRBV13 and TRBJ2-1; 13 central nucleotides agree with TRBD2. Input material: peripheral blood. The receptor was isolated from a middle-aged man with acute or convalescent COVID-19. The DNA sequence is given as TGTGCCAGCAGCAAAAGGACTAGCGGGGGTAGGAATGAGCAGTTCTTC. Its amino acids are CASSKRTSGGRNEQFF. The CDR3, completed at both ends by the reference TRBV13 and TRBJ2-1 genes, gives the full variable domain AAGVIQSPRHLIKEKRETATLKCYPIPRHDTVYWYQQGPGQDPQFLISFYEKMQSDKGSIPDRFSAQQFSDYHSELNMSSLELGDSALYFCASSKRTSGGRNEQFFGPGTRLTVL.